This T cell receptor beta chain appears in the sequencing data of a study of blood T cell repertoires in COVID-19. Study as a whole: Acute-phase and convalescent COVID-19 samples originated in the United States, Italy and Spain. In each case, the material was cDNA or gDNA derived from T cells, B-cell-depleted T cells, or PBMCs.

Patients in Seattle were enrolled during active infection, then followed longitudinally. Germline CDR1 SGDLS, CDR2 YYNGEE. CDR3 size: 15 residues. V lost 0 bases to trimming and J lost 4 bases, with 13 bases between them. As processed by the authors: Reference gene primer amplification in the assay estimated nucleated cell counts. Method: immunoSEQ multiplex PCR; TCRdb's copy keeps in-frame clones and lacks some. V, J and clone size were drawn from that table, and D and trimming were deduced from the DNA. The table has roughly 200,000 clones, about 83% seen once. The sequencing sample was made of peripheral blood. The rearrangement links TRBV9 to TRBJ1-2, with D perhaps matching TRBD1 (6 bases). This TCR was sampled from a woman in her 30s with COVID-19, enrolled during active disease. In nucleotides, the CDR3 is TGTGCCAGCAGCGTAGGCACGGGACAAATCTATGGCTACACCTTC. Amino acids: CASSVGTGQIYGYTF.